The 13 T cell receptor beta chains reported below all come from one sample, sequenced in a study of shared clonotypes between healthy human individuals. Sequencing used immunoSEQ multiplex PCR; TCRdb keeps in-frame clones, though not all of them. Here the sample spans a few million clones, over 85% being singletons. Sequencing was performed on naive CD4+ T cells from PBMCs. Subset: CD45RA+ positively selected. The receptors come from a man aged 18 to 29 in good health. Some clones in this sample may be carry-over from other donors' samples.

V gene TRBV11-2 combines with J gene TRBJ1-2; a possible D gene is TRBD1 (5 bases). The CDR3 covers 14 residues. Germline CDR1 is SGHAT and CDR2 is FQNNGV. Trimming shortened V by 6 bases and J by 5 bases, and 16 bases separated the two germline ends. CDR3: CASSFFGEGYGYTF. CDR3 sequence (DNA): TGTGCCAGCAGTTTCTTCGGGGAGGGGTATGGCTACACCTTC.

The chain links TRBV15 to TRBJ2-6, with D perhaps matching TRBD2 (5 bases). The CDR3 length is 18 residues. Trimming pared 0 bases from V and 2 bases from J, leaving 14 bases between. Germline V lookup: CDR1 LNHNV, CDR2 YYDKDF (reference sequence). The CDR3 is CATSRDPRVIAGANVLTF. In DNA form, the CDR3 reads TGTGCCACCAGCAGAGATCCGAGGGTCATAGCTGGGGCCAACGTCCTGACTTTC.

The chain joins TRBV4-1 to TRBJ1-5; TRBD1 matches 8 bases. V dropped 2 bases and J dropped 7; count of bases not matched to a gene: 10. The CDR3 is made up of 16 amino acids. Germline CDR1 is MGHRA and CDR2 is YSYEKL. The DNA of the CDR3 is TGCGCCAGCAGCCAAAACTACGACAGGGGCTGGCAGCCCCAGCATTTT. It codes for CASSQNYDRGWQPQHF.

This clone appeared once. This chain links TRBV7-9 with TRBJ2-4; D is uncertain. The CDR3 is 16 amino acids. Deletions cut 8 bases from V and 0 bases from J, with 17 bases between. The germline V gene encodes CDR1 SEHNR and CDR2 FQNEAQ (reference sequence). In nucleotides, the CDR3 is TGTGCCAGCTCTAATACCCGGTGGACAGCCAAAAACATTCAGTACTTC. It specifies CASSNTRWTAKNIQYF.

This clone is a singleton in its sample. This chain uses TRBV11-3 with TRBJ1-1; perhaps TRBD1 as D (5 bases). The CDR3 sequence is 13 residues long. Looked up from germline, CDR1 is SGHNT and CDR2 is YENEEA. V was shortened by 5 bases and J by 1 base, with 8 bases between the two germline ends. The CDR3 DNA is TGTGCCAGCAGCGAGGGGCAGAACACTGAAGCTTTCTTT. It is translated as CASSEGQNTEAFF.

The rearrangement joins TRBV4-1 to TRBJ1-3, with D unresolved. The CDR3 has 16 residues. In germline, CDR1 is MGHRA, CDR2 YSYEKL. Between the trimmed V and J ends, which lost 0 bases and 1 base, there was a span of 10 bases. The CDR3 DNA is TGCGCCAGCAGCCAAGATTCCGGACGGTCTGGAAACACCATATATTTT. This codes for CASSQDSGRSGNTIYF.

The genes are TRBV29-1 and TRBJ1-1; 11 bases are a match to TRBD1. Trimming at V came to 7 bases and at J to 4 bases, leaving 5 bases not matched to a gene. Germline assignment: CDR1 SQVTM and CDR2 ANQGSEA. This CDR3 comprises 13 residues. The CDR3 sequence is CSARTGGSTEAFF. The DNA of the CDR3 is TGCAGCGCCCGGACAGGGGGCAGCACTGAAGCTTTCTTT.

This sequence joins TRBV14 and TRBJ2-2; D ambiguous. Germline V CDR1 and CDR2: SGHDN, FVKESK. Trimming removed 5 bases from V and 7 bases from J, with 11 bases in between. The CDR3 length is 13 residues. In nucleotides, the CDR3 is TGTGCCAGCAGCGTACAATTGGGCGGGGAGCTGTTTTTT. Protein product: CASSVQLGGELFF.

V and J are TRBV9 and TRBJ2-2; TRBD2 matches at 8 bases. Looked up from germline, CDR1 is SGDLS and CDR2 is YYNGEE. V shed 1 base and J 8 bases; nucleotides not matched to a gene: 10. The CDR3 has 16 residues. The CDR3 sequence is CASSVMTGLVPGELFF. The DNA of the CDR3 is TGTGCCAGCAGCGTAATGACGGGACTAGTCCCGGGGGAGCTGTTTTTT. The whole variable domain, filled in from reference TRBV9 and TRBJ2-2, reads DSGVTQTPKHLITATGQRVTLRCSPRSGDLSVYWYQQSLDQGLQFLIQYYNGEERAKGNILERFSAQQFPDLHSELNLSSLELGDSALYFCASSVMTGLVPGELFFGEGSRLTVL.

This chain links TRBV28 with TRBJ2-1; D perhaps matches TRBD1 (5 bases). CDR1 is MDHEN, CDR2 SYDVKM, per germline. This CDR3 spans 13 amino acids. Trimming removed 8 bases from V and 2 bases from J, with 10 bases in between. CDR3 nucleotide sequence: TGTGCCAGCGACAGCCCGCCCTACAATGAGCAGTTCTTC. It translates to CASDSPPYNEQFF.

The chain couples TRBV4-2 to TRBJ2-5; D may be TRBD1 or TRBD2 (5 bases each). The CDR3 consists of 16 residues. Germline V gives CDR1 LGHNA, CDR2 YNFKEQ. Trimming stripped 1 base from V and 5 bases from J, with 17 bases between. The CDR3 sequence: CASSQGGSSGRETQYF. As DNA, the CDR3 is TGTGCCAGCAGCCAAGGTGGCTCCTCGGGACGGGAGACCCAGTACTTC.

The gene calls are TRBV6-6 and TRBJ1-3, with a possible D match to TRBD1 (5 bases). The germline V gene encodes CDR1 MNHNY and CDR2 SVGAGI (reference sequence). The CDR3 sequence is 14 residues long. Trimming removed 5 bases at V and 0 bases at J, with 8 bases between. The DNA of the CDR3 is TGTGCCAGCAGTCCGCAGGGCTCTGGAAACACCATATATTTT. It translates to CASSPQGSGNTIYF.

V is TRBV28 and J is TRBJ2-3; no definite D call. Germline V gene lookup returns CDR1 MDHEN and CDR2 SYDVKM. V was pared by 6 bases and J by 4 bases, with 14 bases between. This CDR3 is built from 14 residues. The CDR3 coding sequence is TGTGCCAGCAGCCACCGGGCTGCGGCAGATACGCAGTATTTT. Encoded protein: CASSHRAAADTQYF.